This is a list of T cell receptor beta chains from one sample in a study of response to subunit inactivated influenza vaccine. TCRdb called the RT-PCR reads again in MiXCR, with one record for every CDR3 protein. The sample records hundreds of thousands of distinct CDR3 sequences, approximately 17% being singletons. This specimen was PBMCs from blood, taken about 5 days after vaccination. The receptors originated from a man aged 50 to 59 who received an inactivated influenza vaccine. The CDR3 runs from the conserved cysteine through the conserved F or W.

v_call: TRBV12-3/TRBV12-4; cdr3_aa: CASSFGAEPYNEQFF
v_call: TRBV4-3; cdr3_aa: CASSQDQQGLYGYTF
v_call: TRBV20-1; cdr3_aa: CSARVGGGAWETQYF
v_call: TRBV19; cdr3_aa: CASSILPGELFF
v_call: TRBV9; cdr3_aa: CASSPGTGQYNEQFF
v_call: TRBV20-1; cdr3_aa: CSATGPGGSQNIQYF
v_call: TRBV5-1; cdr3_aa: CASSGTGETQYF
v_call: TRBV24-1; cdr3_aa: CATSDFSGGEAFF
v_call: TRBV20-1; cdr3_aa: CSARAGGKIRNEQFF
v_call: TRBV6-1; cdr3_aa: CASSLYGDSGANVLTF
v_call: TRBV4-3; cdr3_aa: CASSQGTVYQETQYF
v_call: TRBV20-1; cdr3_aa: CSASSITGPDYEQYF
v_call: TRBV7-7; cdr3_aa: CASSFTSRHEQFF
v_call: TRBV5-1; cdr3_aa: CASRGGTGDYGRFTF
v_call: TRBV11-3; cdr3_aa: CASSYSGAGNEQYF
v_call: TRBV4-2; cdr3_aa: CASSQGLAGILETQYF
v_call: TRBV3-1; cdr3_aa: CASSHWRSWREFQETQYF
v_call: TRBV6-1; cdr3_aa: CASSERQGGGETQYF